Below, 15 T cell receptor beta chains from the same sample are listed, as sequenced in a study of regulatory T cells in long-lasting Graves disease. The time point: newly diagnosed GD, antithyroid drugs for less than 3 months. The authors made the TCR library using RNA they extracted from PBMCs. Both iRepertoire HTBI primers and Arm-PCR of CDR3 regions were used to build the TCR beta libraries. From the multiplex PCR reads, TCRdb called clonotypes with MiXCR, one entry per CDR3 protein. The table records 500,000 to 700,000 distinct CDR3 sequences, roughly 15% of them present only once. These sequences were also reported in another study, on T cells in Graves' hyperthyroidism and ophthalmopathy.

This sample comprised peripheral blood mononuclear cells (PBMCs), obtained at new diagnosis, from a patient treated with antithyroid drugs. Receptor source: a woman aged 25 to 39 with Graves disease.

CDR3 sequence (DNA): TGTGCCAGTAGTATAGCGGCAGGGAGGGACTATGGCTACACCTTC. The encoded protein is CASSIAAGRDYGYTF. V gene TRBV19 combines with J gene TRBJ1-2, with a weak D call TRBD1 (5 bases). Germline V lookup: CDR1 LNHDA, CDR2 SQIVND (reference sequence). This CDR3 is 15 amino acids long. Trimming removed 1 base from V and 3 bases from J, with 12 bases in between.

The sample holds many counts of this clonotype. The V gene is TRBV5-1, the J gene TRBJ1-5; no definite D call. The germline V gene has CDR1 SGHRS and CDR2 YFSETQ. The CDR3 covers 13 residues. V dropped 0 bases and J dropped 5 bases, with 6 bases sitting between them. CDR3 DNA: TGCGCCAGCAGCTTGGATGCGGATCAGCCCCAGCATTTT. Amino acids: CASSLDADQPQHF.

This clonotype was picked up many times. The chain couples TRBV6-1 to TRBJ1-2; D might be TRBD1 (5 bases). The V end lost 8 bases, the J end lost 8 bases, and 24 bases lay between the germline ends. Looked up from germline, CDR1 is MNHNS and CDR2 is SASEGT. The CDR3 contains 15 residues. CDR3 in amino acids: CASSGAYFFTIGYTF. CDR3 DNA: TGTGCCAGCTCCGGGGCCTACTTCTTTACGATCGGCTACACCTTC.

This clonotype was found many times. Here the CDR3 reads CASSDGTGQYQPQHF. In DNA, the CDR3 is TGTGCCAGCAGTGATGGGACAGGGCAATATCAGCCCCAGCATTTT. V gene TRBV6-1 combines with J gene TRBJ1-5, with 9 bases aligning to TRBD1. CDR1 is MNHNS, CDR2 SASEGT, per germline. This CDR3 region has 15 residues. J lost 5 bases, V lost 3 bases, and 5 bases had no gene match.

This clonotype has a handful of counts. V usage is TRBV6-5 and J usage is TRBJ2-6; D gene uncertain. This CDR3 is built from 17 residues. V shed 0 bases and J shed 1 base, with 10 bases lying between them. Germline values: CDR1 MNHEY, CDR2 SVGAGI. The chain's CDR3 is CASSYSPAASGANVLTF. The CDR3, as DNA: TGTGCCAGCAGTTACTCCCCCGCCGCATCTGGGGCCAACGTCCTGACTTTC.

The gene calls are TRBV9 and TRBJ2-6; D not certain. The ends were cut back, 7 bases at V and 4 bases at J, with 15 bases in the middle. Germline CDR1 reads SGDLS; CDR2 reads YYNGEE. The CDR3 contains 15 residues. CDR3 in amino acids: CASSPQPLGANVLTF. The CDR3 region has the DNA TGTGCCAGCTCACCGCAACCTCTCGGGGCCAACGTCCTGACTTTC.

This chain joins TRBV3-1 and TRBJ2-1, with 12 bases aligning to TRBD2. This CDR3 spans 20 amino acids. Germline loops: CDR1 LGHDT, CDR2 YNNKEL (reference sequence). After removal of 7 bases from V and 0 bases from J, the junction contained 16 bases not matched to a gene. The CDR3 spells CASTPEQGLAGPSSYNEQFF. CDR3 DNA: TGTGCCAGCACACCCGAGCAAGGACTAGCGGGACCAAGCTCCTACAATGAGCAGTTCTTC.

This clonotype came up many times. The rearrangement links TRBV5-1 to TRBJ2-7; 10 nucleotides align to TRBD2. Germline V gives CDR1 SGHRS, CDR2 YFSETQ. The V and J ends lost 1 base and 1 base, in that order; junction bases with no gene match: 5. The CDR3 loop spans 16 amino acids. CDR3 protein: CASSLPLAGASYEQYF. The CDR3 DNA is TGCGCCAGCAGCTTGCCCCTAGCGGGAGCTTCCTACGAGCAGTACTTC. The entire variable domain, with the rest obtained from reference TRBV5-1 and TRBJ2-7, is as follows: KAGVTQTPRYLIKTRGQQVTLSCSPISGHRSVSWYQQTPGQGLQFLFEYFSETQRNKGNFPGRFSGRQFSNSRSEMNVSTLELGDSALYLCASSLPLAGASYEQYFGPGTRLTVT.

At least ten counts were recorded for this clonotype. The chain employs TRBV6-1 and TRBJ1-5; maybe TRBD1 (6 bases). There are 13 residues in the CDR3. Trimming removed 5 bases at V and 5 bases at J, with 10 bases between. Germline V gene data show CDR1 as MNHNS and CDR2 as SASEGT. The CDR3 region is CASSKTGDQPQHF. CDR3 nucleotide sequence: TGTGCCAGCAGTAAGACAGGCGATCAGCCCCAGCATTTT.

V usage is TRBV20-1 and J usage is TRBJ1-6; D remains unclear. Per germline, CDR1 DFQATT and CDR2 SNEGSKA (reference sequence). V was clipped by 3 bases and J by 9 bases, with 9 bases between them. This CDR3 spans 12 amino acids. CDR3 residues: CSAREVASPLHF. DNA for the CDR3: TGCAGTGCTAGGGAAGTTGCTTCACCCCTCCACTTT.

In its sample, this clonotype was seen many times. This chain uses TRBV28 with TRBJ1-1; no firm D call. This CDR3 has 17 amino acids. Germline CDR1 and CDR2: MDHEN and SYDVKM. V lost 4 bases to trimming and J lost 3 bases, with 21 bases between them. The CDR3 here is CASSSPHVSTGDTEAFF. The CDR3 region has the DNA TGTGCCAGCAGTTCCCCTCATGTTAGCACGGGTGACACTGAAGCTTTCTTT.

The rearrangement joins TRBV9 to TRBJ2-4; no reliable D call. CDR1 is SGDLS, CDR2 YYNGEE, per germline. Trimming stripped 3 bases from V and 0 bases from J, with 7 bases between. This CDR3 contains 14 residues. CDR3 residues: CASSASLAKNIQYF. The DNA for the CDR3 is TGTGCCAGCAGCGCTTCCCTAGCCAAAAACATTCAGTACTTC.

V usage is TRBV5-5 and J usage is TRBJ2-7; unclear D gene. V was shortened by 4 bases and J by 3 bases, with 17 bases between the two germline ends. The CDR3 contains 15 residues. CDR1 is SGHKS, CDR2 YYEKEE, per germline (reference sequence). The CDR3 sequence is CASSPQVPLIYEQYF. The DNA for the CDR3 is TGTGCCAGCAGCCCCCAAGTCCCTTTAATCTACGAGCAGTACTTC.

This clonotype was recorded many times. The rearrangement joins TRBV10-1 to TRBJ2-7; 10 positions match TRBD1. J gave up 5 bases and V 3 bases, and 7 bases lay outside the gene matches. This CDR3 spans 15 amino acids. In germline, CDR1 is WNHNN, CDR2 SYGVQD (reference sequence). The CDR3 here is CASSDGTGASDEQYF. CDR3 nucleotide sequence: TGCGCCAGCAGTGATGGGACAGGGGCAAGCGACGAGCAGTACTTC.

V usage is TRBV11-2 and J usage is TRBJ1-4; D unclear. Germline-derived CDR1 and CDR2 are SGHAT and FQNNGV. The CDR3 is made up of 13 amino acids. Trimming pared 5 bases from V and 5 bases from J, leaving 9 bases between. CDR3 nucleotide sequence: TGTGCCAGCAGCGCTAGACAAAATGAAAAACTGTTTTTT. Translating gives CASSARQNEKLFF.